Detailed here is one TCR beta chain. No antigen is known for it. Base qualities are not provided; no much larger clone lies one nucleotide away. The data belong to a study of cytomegalovirus exposure and HLA in healthy donors listed by TCRdb under 2017. General notes on the study: In an earlier analysis of some 610 of the donors, about 270 Gb of sequence data and about 110 million unique TCR beta sequences from about 190 million T cells were reported. An early release covering roughly 580 HLA-typed donors comprised 250 to 350 gigabases of sequencing data and about 90 million unique TCR sequences. Among the roughly 430 genotyped donors, approximately 77% belonged to the genetic ancestry cluster associated with self-reported Caucasian donors. The study was designed to test whether signatures of past pathogen exposure could be identified by cataloging public T cell receptors. The study used immunosequencing to profile the T cell repertoires of approximately 630 subjects and linked those repertoires to cytomegalovirus serostatus. Besides the first cohort of roughly 700 subjects, a separate validation cohort made up of around 120 different subjects was used. High-throughput TCR immunosequencing, statistical association of individual TCRs with disease status, and machine learning were combined to predict cytomegalovirus infection status. To study patterns of TCR occurrence, a later analysis re-analyzed previously published TCR beta repertoires from just over 650 donors and added high-resolution HLA genotyping. Rather than drawing on any new phenotypic data, the later analysis identified candidate immune exposures from TCR beta sequences and the way those sequences occurred across donors. An earlier analysis of approximately 640 of the donors applied high-throughput TCR beta sequencing to assess whether each TCR beta V gene segment acted as functional or pseudogenic. Donor age, sex, ethnicity and CMV serostatus were compiled together with the repertoire data. A later genetic analysis used genome-wide SNP genotypes for about 65% of the roughly 700 donors, treating that subset as a discovery cohort. All discovery cohort repertoires had been generated using a single sequencing platform. HLA typing covered class I and class II loci at four-digit resolution. The number of typed donors differed by locus: about 620-630 for A, B, C, DRB1 and DQB1; some 500 for DQA1; over 600 for DPA1; and some 430 for DPB1. Four to six DR-DQ haplotypes were handled as single units for association and clustering, since linkage in the cohort was strong. Among some 400 genotyped donors of the cohort, an average of about 220,000 unique TCR beta nucleotide sequences was sequenced per donor, of which about 18% were non-productive. What the research found in general, with its limitations: According to a later genetic analysis, donors in an Asian-associated ancestry cluster had fewer N-insertions in productive TCRs than the roughly 660-donor mean. A further reported finding was that TCR beta sequences accurately predicted the HLA-A and HLA-B alleles for most subjects in the first cohort. The classifier was reported to diagnose cytomegalovirus status with high specificity and sensitivity in both the original and validation cohorts. Correlated functional status among segregating V segments might be attributable to linkage disequilibrium, but an unknown experimental factor could not be ruled out. In a later genetic analysis, a missense DCLRE1C variant was associated with V-gene and J-gene trimming of TCR beta chains, and the association was replicated in an independent cohort. When HLA alleles, especially DR and DQ, strongly co-occurred, TCR associations were difficult to assign to individual alleles. In a later analysis, TCR association rates were found to vary across HLA loci, with the most associated TCRs seen for DRB1 alleles and the fewest for HLA-C alleles. In a later analysis, most CMV-associated TCR beta chains were found to appear HLA-restricted, with HLA associations seemingly driven largely by CMV exposure. Some IMGT-functional V segments, including TRBV6-2 and TRBV6-3, could not be told apart with the 87-base-pair reads, so those segments were excluded. For the cohort, immune exposure information was limited to CMV serostatus. A few of the identified cytomegalovirus-associated TCR beta chains were confirmed in vitro to be specific for cytomegalovirus antigens. A later analysis found that HLA-associated TCR beta chains were more clonally expanded and had lower generation probabilities than equally common non-associated chains. HLA typing was unavailable for some donors at each locus, so association tests used only the typed subset. Roughly uniform sequencing depth across donors was assumed in presence/absence analyses, although this assumption may not hold. It was suggested by the authors that the approach could potentially be generalized to other disease states and immunological phenotypes. A later analysis reported that several top co-occurrence clusters appeared linked to parvovirus B19, influenza, CMV and Epstein-Barr virus. The sequencing pipeline was judged likely to have produced a cluster of highly shared sequence variants as a technical artifact. A total of around 150 TCR beta chains were listed by the study as associated with cytomegalovirus. Because counts were too low, roughly 18 rarely observed V segments, including chromosome 9 orphons, were left out of the earlier analysis of roughly 600 of the donors. The cohort was sequenced for TCR beta chains only, and without alpha or paired-chain data the features that could be detected were limited. Most TCR sequences were seen in very few donors, while some public TCRs were found in many individuals. A later analysis associated 15,000 or so TCR beta sequences with specific HLA alleles at a false discovery rate of 0.05. An earlier analysis of approximately 590 of the donors showed that most TCR beta V segments appeared in productive rearrangements either about 87% or about 30% of the time, which broadly matched IMGT annotations.

The cohort was made up of approximately 670 healthy bone marrow donors. Cohort members were all nominally healthy when sampled, although unrecorded immune exposures were likely present. The donor tested CMV seropositive and was one of the 289 seropositive cohort members. Every donor gave a peripheral blood sample, and the peripheral blood mononuclear cells from that sample were used for TCR beta sequencing. The Qiagen DNeasy Blood Extraction Kit was used to extract genomic DNA from the blood cell samples. Preparation of the library involved the immunoSEQ multiplex PCR assay. For the multiplex PCR, a mixture combining 60 forward primers for TCR Vbeta segments and 13 reverse primers for TCR Jbeta segments was used. Amplification of the CDR3 region of rearranged TCR beta genes was performed with a multiplex PCR assay on genomic DNA. The Illumina HiSeq System was used to sequence the amplified TCR beta libraries as 87-base-pair reads. The authors' analysis ran thus. Across the 600 to 700 repertoires, a later analysis counted approximately 75 million unique TCR beta chains, some 11 million of which were shared by at least two donors. A nearest-neighbor algorithm error-corrected the raw reads and collapsed the reads into unique sequences, merging closely related sequences to remove PCR and sequencing errors. CDR3 sequences were aligned to IMGT reference sequences to assign V, D and J gene segments. For a sequence to be retained, at least a six-nucleotide match to both a V gene segment and a J gene segment was required. Rearrangements were classified as productive when the CDR3 lacked stop codons and remained in frame with V and J, and all other rearrangements were classified as non-productive. Following IMGT convention, CDR3 was defined as the stretch from the second conserved V-encoded cysteine up to the conserved J-encoded phenylalanine. The earlier analysis of about 610 of the donors excluded sequences that lacked an unambiguous match to a single V gene segment. An earlier analysis of approximately 590 of the donors classified V segments as functional when productive rearrangements were above 56.7% and as segregating when the standard deviation between donors was above 5%. A statistical classification framework was developed to diagnose cytomegalovirus status using the catalog of TCR beta chain sequences. A later analysis assigned V and J genes by comparing TCR nucleotide sequences with IMGT/GENE-DB human TR gene sequences. In a later analysis, CDR3 sequences and most-parsimonious VDJ recombination scenarios were assigned using the TCRdist pipeline. In a later analysis, each TCR beta chain was defined by its CDR3 amino acid sequence together with its V-gene family, and reads without a unique V-gene family were excluded. A later analysis removed roughly 590 highly shared, low-generation-probability nucleotide sequences to deal with suspected cross-contamination and a sequencing artifact. In a later analysis, a clonal expansion index was calculated for each public chain from normalized within-repertoire ranks of inferred template counts. In a later analysis, generation probabilities were computed using a VDJ recombination model fitted to out-of-frame rearrangements, and the results were checked against IGoR. A later analysis scored TCR-TCR, TCR-HLA and TCR-CMV co-occurrence with hypergeometric tests, applying a repertoire-size bias correction to TCR pairs. In a later analysis, false discovery rates were estimated by permuting HLA or CMV assignments 20 times. In a later analysis, co-occurring TCRs were grouped with DBSCAN, and TCRdist sequence similarity was added when clustering was performed within HLA-allele-positive subsets. For co-occurrence clustering, repertoires with fewer than 30,000 or more than 120,000 public chains were excluded, along with roughly 5 repertoires with anomalous nucleotide sharing. Imported from immuneACCESS, the table was reduced by TCRdb to in-frame sequences with V and J called. These copies leave out some clones; in studies compared against another copy, an unresolved V gene accounts for under half, and the cause of the remainder is not known. D and trimming come from the DNA, and the V and J calls and clone size come from that table. Across this sample there are 90,000 to 110,000 clones, with roughly 13% seen only once. The ten top clones hold approximately 16% of the sample.

Germline trimming amounts to 4 bases on V and 2 bases on J, with 5 as the count of junction bases outside the gene matches. The CDR3 has 16 amino acids, counting the end cysteine and phenylalanine. CDR3 DNA only is kept here, 48 bases in frame from base 1. CDR1 and CDR2 are drawn from the germline V gene (reference sequence): SEHNR, FQNEAQ. Recombination joined TRBV7-9 with TRBJ2-2, and 9 bases in between align with TRBD2. Sequencing was done on a sample of PBMCs. The source is a man aged 40-50 years in good health and CMV-seropositive. The DNA is as follows: TGTGCCAGCAGCTCTCTAGCGGGGATTAACACCGGGGAGCTGTTTTTT. This codes for CASSSLAGINTGELFF. The variable domain in full, with residues beyond the CDR3 obtained from the reference TRBV7-9 and TRBJ2-2 genes, is DTGVSQNPRHKITKRGQNVTFRCDPISEHNRLYWYRQTLGQGPEFLTYFQNEAQLEKSRLLSDRFSAERPKGSFSTLEIQRTEQGDSAMYLCASSSLAGINTGELFFGEGSRLTVL.